These 23 T cell receptor beta chains came from one sample sequenced in a study of blood T cell repertoires in COVID-19. Sequenced by immunoSEQ multiplex PCR; TCRdb stores in-frame clones only, minus some. The table includes about 210,000 clones, 92% detected once. Sequenced sample: peripheral blood. All receptors derive from a man between 25 and 39 years old with acute or convalescent COVID-19.

The chain links TRBV12-5 to TRBJ2-1; TRBD2 aligns across 16 bases. CDR1 and CDR2 (germline): LGHNT, FRNRAP. V shed 3 bases and J 0 bases; nucleotides not matched to a gene: 5. CDR3 length: 19 residues. This CDR3 reads CASGLGTSGRVISYNEQFF. As DNA, the CDR3 is TGTGCTAGTGGTTTAGGGACTAGCGGGAGGGTAATCTCCTACAATGAGCAGTTCTTC.

This clone was counted only a few times. The gene calls are TRBV7-9 and TRBJ2-7; D is perhaps TRBD1 (5 bases). The CDR3 has 15 residues. V was clipped by 0 bases and J by 0 bases, with 9 bases between them. Germline values: CDR1 SEHNR, CDR2 FQNEAQ (reference sequence). The CDR3 nucleotides are TGTGCCAGCAGCTTAGCGGGGCCGGCCTCCTACGAGCAGTACTTC. Its protein product is CASSLAGPASYEQYF.

This chain uses TRBV4-1 with TRBJ2-7; TRBD2 is a possible D gene (6 bases). CDR3 length equals 16 residues. The ends were cut back, 4 bases at V and 7 bases at J, with 23 bases in the middle. The germline CDR1 and CDR2 sequences are MGHRA and YSYEKL. In DNA form, the CDR3 reads TGCGCCAGCAGCCCCAGTGTCGGGCGGGGCCAGAGGGAGCAGTACTTC. It is translated as CASSPSVGRGQREQYF.

The chain couples TRBV19 to TRBJ1-4; D ambiguous. This CDR3 is built from 14 residues. Trimming stripped 1 base from V and 1 base from J, with 4 bases between. Germline CDR1 reads LNHDA; CDR2 reads SQIVND (reference sequence). In nucleotides, the CDR3 is TGTGCCAGTAGTATAGGACAAACTAATGAAAAACTGTTTTTT. Translating it yields CASSIGQTNEKLFF.

This clone was recorded once. V and J are TRBV28 and TRBJ2-5, with 9 nucleotides matching TRBD1. V dropped 4 bases and J dropped 4; count of bases not matched to a gene: 7. This CDR3 has 15 residues. CDR1 is MDHEN, CDR2 SYDVKM, per germline. The CDR3 DNA follows: TGTGCCAGCAGTTCACCGGGACAGGGCTCAGAGACCCAGTACTTC. Its protein product is CASSSPGQGSETQYF.

CDR3 DNA sequence: TGTGCCAGCTCAGTCGACAGGGGGGATCTGAGTACTGAAGCTTTCTTT. Translation: CASSVDRGDLSTEAFF. The chain combines TRBV18 with TRBJ1-1; 9 bases agree with TRBD1. Germline values: CDR1 KGHSH, CDR2 LQKENI. Losses at the gene ends were 5 bases for V and 5 bases for J; bases not matched to a gene: 12. The CDR3 covers 16 residues. The full variable domain, completed using reference TRBV18 and TRBJ1-1, is NAGVMQNPRHLVRRRGQEARLRCSPMKGHSHVYWYRQLPEEGLKFMVYLQKENIIDESGMPKERFSAEFPKEGPSILRIQQVVRGDSAAYFCASSVDRGDLSTEAFFGQGTRLTVV.

This clone occurred a few times. The chain is built from TRBV27 and TRBJ1-5, with 7 bases identical to TRBD1. CDR3 length equals 15 residues. Trimming took 5 bases from V and 8 from J; bases not matched to a gene: 12. The germline V gene encodes CDR1 MNHEY and CDR2 SMNVEV (reference sequence). The CDR3 spells CASSSPSDRHKPQHF. CDR3 in DNA: TGTGCCAGCAGTAGTCCCTCGGACAGGCATAAGCCCCAGCATTTT.

This clone appeared once. V usage is TRBV7-3 and J usage is TRBJ2-7, with 12 bases that match TRBD2. V dropped 5 bases and J dropped 2; count of bases not matched to a gene: 16. CDR1 is SGHTA, CDR2 FQGTGA, per germline. CDR3 length equals 19 residues. CDR3 bases: TGTGCCAGCAGCCCCCAACAACTAGCGGGAGGAACACAAGCCTACGAGCAGTACTTC. It is translated as CASSPQQLAGGTQAYEQYF.

J is TRBJ2-7 and V is TRBV3-1 (or the pseudogene TRBV3-2), with 10 bases matching TRBD2. The V segment lost 4 bases and the J segment 6 bases; nucleotides outside the gene matches: 6. This CDR3 spans 14 amino acids. CDR1 is LGHDT, CDR2 YNNKEL, per germline (reference sequence). CDR3 nucleotide sequence: TGTGCCAGCAGCCTATCTAGCGGGAGAGCCGAGCAGTACTTC. It codes for CASSLSSGRAEQYF.

The rearrangement links TRBV4-1 to TRBJ2-7; 7 nucleotides line up with TRBD2. The J segment lost 3 bases and the V segment lost 4 bases, leaving 21 bases of the junction unmatched. Germline V CDR1 and CDR2: MGHRA, YSYEKL. This CDR3 is 19 amino acids long. DNA for the CDR3: TGCGCCAGCAGCCCTCACCTGTTCTTGGCGGGAGTCAATGGCTACGAGCAGTACTTC. Its translation: CASSPHLFLAGVNGYEQYF.

The chain uses TRBV5-1 and TRBJ1-2; D might be TRBD1 (6 bases). Trimming stripped 0 bases from V and 2 bases from J, with 11 bases between. Germline CDR1 SGHRS, CDR2 YFSETQ. CDR3 length: 15 amino acids. CDR3 amino acids: CASSLGTAFNYGYTF. The CDR3 DNA reads as TGCGCCAGCAGCTTGGGGACAGCCTTCAACTATGGCTACACCTTC.

This clone was picked up one time. The chain joins TRBV9 to TRBJ2-7, with D possibly TRBD2 on 6 matching bases. V was trimmed by 6 bases and J by 0 bases, leaving 13 bases between them. CDR1 is SGDLS, CDR2 YYNGEE, per germline. This CDR3 contains 14 residues. The chain's CDR3 is CASTRGTGSYEQYF. In nucleotides, the CDR3 is TGTGCCAGCACCCGGGGGACCGGCTCCTACGAGCAGTACTTC.

This clone was observed once. The chain joins TRBV9 to TRBJ1-1; D is unclear. CDR1 SGDLS and CDR2 YYNGEE come from the germline V gene. CDR3 length equals 15 residues. The ends were cut back, 0 bases at V and 3 bases at J, with 12 bases in the middle. CDR3: CASSVAVGRDTEAFF. The CDR3 DNA reads as TGTGCCAGCAGCGTAGCGGTGGGGAGGGACACTGAAGCTTTCTTT.

This clone was seen more than once but under ten times. This chain connects TRBV28 to TRBJ2-2; 13 bases line up with TRBD2. Germline CDR1 and CDR2: MDHEN and SYDVKM. This CDR3 is built from 17 residues. V was pared by 5 bases and J by 4 bases, with 7 bases of the junction left unmatched. CDR3 sequence reads: CASSRQLAGGRTGELFF. CDR3 in DNA: TGTGCCAGCAGTAGACAACTAGCGGGAGGGCGCACCGGGGAGCTGTTTTTT.

CDR3 DNA: TGTGCCAGCAGCCCGACAGCCTACACCGGGGAGCTGTTTTTT. It encodes CASSPTAYTGELFF. The V call is TRBV7-3, the J call TRBJ2-2; D is perhaps TRBD1 (5 bases). Deletions cut 5 bases from V and 3 bases from J, with 10 bases between. CDR3 length: 14 amino acids. CDR1 and CDR2 from the germline V gene are SGHTA and FQGTGA.

This chain links TRBV19 with TRBJ2-1, with 10 bases fitting TRBD2. The CDR3 has 14 amino acids. The germline gives CDR1 LNHDA, CDR2 SQIVND (reference sequence). V gave up 7 bases and J gave up 4 bases; unmatched junction bases: 4. CDR3 sequence reads: CASTRTSGYNEQFF. As DNA, the CDR3 is TGTGCCAGTACCAGGACTAGCGGTTACAATGAGCAGTTCTTC.

This clone was counted only a few times. The gene calls are TRBV5-4 and TRBJ2-3; D possibly corresponds to TRBD2 (6 bases). This CDR3 region has 16 residues. Looked up from germline, CDR1 is SGHNT and CDR2 is YYREEE (reference sequence). Trimming left V 4 bases short and J 5 bases short, with 20 bases between. The DNA of the CDR3 is TGTGCCAGCAGCCCTGGGGCGGGCACGGGGGTAGATACGCAGTATTTT. This codes for CASSPGAGTGVDTQYF.

The table lists this clone with a few counts. The V gene is TRBV25-1, the J gene TRBJ1-2, with D unresolved. This CDR3 has 11 residues. The germline CDR1 and CDR2 sequences are MGHDK and SYGVNS. V shed 6 bases and J shed 1 base, with 3 bases lying between them. The CDR3 DNA reads TGTGCCAGCAGCAATAACTATGGCTACACCTTC. Translated: CASSNNYGYTF.

The chain combines TRBV5-1 with TRBJ2-5; possible D gene TRBD2, 5 bases. The germline gives CDR1 SGHRS, CDR2 YFSETQ. The germline V and J ends were trimmed by 6 bases and 4 bases, with 13 bases remaining between them. The CDR3 contains 13 residues. The CDR3 DNA reads TGCGCCAGCACTAGGACTTGGGGAGAGACCCAGTACTTC. This gives the protein CASTRTWGETQYF.

The chain uses TRBV5-4 and TRBJ1-1; 8 bases match TRBD1. V shed 4 bases and J 7 bases; nucleotides not matched to a gene: 6. The CDR3 contains 13 residues. Germline CDR1 is SGHNT and CDR2 is YYREEE (reference sequence). CDR3 coding DNA: TGTGCCAGCAGCGGCGGACAGGGTCGTGAAGCTTTCTTT. Translating gives CASSGGQGREAFF.

The J gene is TRBJ1-1, the V gene TRBV4-1; D is ambiguous. Germline V lookup: CDR1 MGHRA, CDR2 YSYEKL. Trimming pared 4 bases from V and 7 bases from J, leaving 16 bases between. The CDR3 runs to 14 residues. CDR3 in DNA: TGCGCCAGCAGCCCGAGGGATATAATTAGTGAAGCTTTCTTT. Translating gives CASSPRDIISEAFF.

J is TRBJ2-2 and V is TRBV9; D is undetermined. CDR1 SGDLS and CDR2 YYNGEE come from the germline V gene. Trimming stripped 0 bases from V and 5 bases from J, with 11 bases between. The CDR3 has 15 amino acids. DNA of the CDR3: TGTGCCAGCAGCGTAGTTCAGGTTCATACCGGGGAGCTGTTTTTT. It specifies CASSVVQVHTGELFF.

The rearrangement uses TRBV3-1 (or the pseudogene TRBV3-2) and TRBJ2-1, with D possibly matching TRBD2 (5 bases). The V end was cut by 1 base, the J end by 6 bases, with 10 bases between. The CDR3 sequence is 14 residues long. Germline CDR1 and CDR2: LGHDT and YNNKEL (reference sequence). CDR3 bases: TGTGCCAGCAGCCAAGGGTCTAGCAGCAATGAGCAGTTCTTC. This translates into CASSQGSSSNEQFF.